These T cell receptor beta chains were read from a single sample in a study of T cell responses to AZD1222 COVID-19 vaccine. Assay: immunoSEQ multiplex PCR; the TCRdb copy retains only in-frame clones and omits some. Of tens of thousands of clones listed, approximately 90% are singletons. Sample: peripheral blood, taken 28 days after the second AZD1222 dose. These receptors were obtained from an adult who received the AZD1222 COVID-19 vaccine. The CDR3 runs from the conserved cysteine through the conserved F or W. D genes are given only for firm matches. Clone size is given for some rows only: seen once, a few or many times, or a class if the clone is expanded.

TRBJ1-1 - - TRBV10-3 TGTGCCATCAGTGAGTACGGGGCGAACACTGAAGCTTTCTTT CAISEYGANTEAFF
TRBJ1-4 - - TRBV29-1 TGCAGCGTGGGGGTTCTGGGTATGGCTAATGAAAAACTGTTTTTT CSVGVLGMANEKLFF
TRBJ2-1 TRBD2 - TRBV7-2 TGTGCCAGCAGGTCGGCGGGGGGCTACAATGAGCAGTTCTTC CASRSAGGYNEQFF
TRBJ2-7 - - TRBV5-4 TGTGCCAGCAGCTTTGGCGCGCCAGGGACCTACGAGCAGTACTTC CASSFGAPGTYEQYF
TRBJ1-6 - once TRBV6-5 TGTGCCAGCAGTCCCGCCTGGGCAGATAATTCACCCCTCCACTTT CASSPAWADNSPLHF
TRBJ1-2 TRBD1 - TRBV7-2 TGTGCCAGCAGCTCTCCGGGACAGGGGGCAAGGGGCTACACCTTC CASSSPGQGARGYTF
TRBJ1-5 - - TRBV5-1 TGCGCCAGCAGCTTGGAAGCCGGGATCAATCAGCCCCAGCATTTT CASSLEAGINQPQHF
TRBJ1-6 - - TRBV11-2 TGTGCCAGCAGTCCCGGGACAACTAATTCACCCCTCCACTTT CASSPGTTNSPLHF
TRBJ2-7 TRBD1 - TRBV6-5 TGTGCCACGAACAGGGGTTCCTACGAGCAGTACTTC CATNRGSYEQYF
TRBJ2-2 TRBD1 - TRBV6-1 TGTGCCAGCAGTGAATATGACAGGGGGAACACCGGGGAGCTGTTTTTT CASSEYDRGNTGELFF
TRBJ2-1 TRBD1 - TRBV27 TGTGCCAGCACCCAAGGGACAGCGTCTTACAATGAGCAGTTCTTC CASTQGTASYNEQFF
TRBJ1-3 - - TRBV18 TGTGCCAGCTCACCGGGGCCGGGCTCTGGAAACACCATATATTTT CASSPGPGSGNTIYF
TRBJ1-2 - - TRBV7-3 TGTGCCAGCAGCTTTTCAGACAACTATGGCTACACCTTC CASSFSDNYGYTF
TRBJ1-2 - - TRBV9 TGTGCCAGCAGCGTAGGCTTGGGGTGGGGGTTACGCTACACCTTC CASSVGLGWGLRYTF
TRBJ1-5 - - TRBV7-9 TGTGCCAGCAGCTCCGTGTCGGGAGGGTCCCATCAGCCCCAGCATTTT CASSSVSGGSHQPQHF
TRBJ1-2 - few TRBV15 TGTGCCACCAGCAGCCGCGAGCCGGGAGCCTCCTATGGCTACACCTTC CATSSREPGASYGYTF
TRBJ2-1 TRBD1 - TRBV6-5 TGTGCCAGCAGGACACCGGGACAGGTCCACAATGAGCAGTTCTTC CASRTPGQVHNEQFF
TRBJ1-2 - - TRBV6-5 TGTGCCACCACACGGCGTGGTCTCTCCTATGGCTACACCTTC CATTRRGLSYGYTF
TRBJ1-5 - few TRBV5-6 TGTGCCAGCAGCTTAGGGTTTTATAGCAATCAGCCCCAGCATTTT CASSLGFYSNQPQHF
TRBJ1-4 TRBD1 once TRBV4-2 TGTGCCAGCACCAAAGGGGAAGGGGACAGAGGGGAAAAACTGTTTTTT CASTKGEGDRGEKLFF
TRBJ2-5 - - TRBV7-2 TGTGCCAGCAGTTACAGGGTACAAGAGACCCAGTACTTC CASSYRVQETQYF
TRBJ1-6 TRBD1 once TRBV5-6 TGTGCCAGCAGCGATATTGGGACAGGGATCGTTTCACCCCTCCACTTT CASSDIGTGIVSPLHF
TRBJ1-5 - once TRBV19 TGTGCCAGTAGGACGGAGGGTTTCAGGAATCAGCCCCAGCATTTT CASRTEGFRNQPQHF
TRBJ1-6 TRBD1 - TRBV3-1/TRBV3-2 TGTGCCAGCAGCCCGACAGGGAAGGATAATTCACCCCTCCACTTT CASSPTGKDNSPLHF
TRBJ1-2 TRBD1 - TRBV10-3 TGTGCCATCAGTAGGGACAGCAACTATGGCTACACCTTC CAISRDSNYGYTF
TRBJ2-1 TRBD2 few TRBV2 TGTGCCAGCAAAGCGGGGGCTCCAGTTGGGGAGCAGTTCTTC CASKAGAPVGEQFF
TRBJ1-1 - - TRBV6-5 TGTGCCAGCAGTTACTCCCCGCTGAACACTGAAGCTTTCTTT CASSYSPLNTEAFF
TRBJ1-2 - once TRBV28 TGTGCCACCCCGGCGATCAGCAATTCTAACTATGGCTACACCTTC CATPAISNSNYGYTF
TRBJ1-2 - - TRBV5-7 TGTGCCAGCAGCTCAGATCCTGACGGTGGATATGGCTACACCTTC CASSSDPDGGYGYTF
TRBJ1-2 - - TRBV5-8 TGTGCCAGCAGCTTGAGGAGCCAGGGACTTAACTATGGCTACACCTTC CASSLRSQGLNYGYTF
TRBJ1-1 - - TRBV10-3 TGTGCCATCAGTGAAGGGCCAGGGAAAAAAGCTTTCTTT CAISEGPGKKAFF
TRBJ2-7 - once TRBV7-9 TGTGCCAGCAGCTTAAGGGTCTACGAGCAGTACTTC CASSLRVYEQYF
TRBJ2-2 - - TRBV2 TGTGCCAGCAGCTGGACCGCCGGGGAGCTGTTTTTT CASSWTAGELFF
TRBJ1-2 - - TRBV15 TGTGCCACCAGCAGAGGGGACTATGGCTACACCTTC CATSRGDYGYTF
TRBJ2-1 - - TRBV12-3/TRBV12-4 TGTGCCAGCAGTTTAGATGGTAGGAATGAGCAGTTCTTC CASSLDGRNEQFF
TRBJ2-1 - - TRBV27 TGTGCCAGCAGTTTTTGGGGGGGGGCGTCCAATGAGCAGTTCTTC CASSFWGGASNEQFF
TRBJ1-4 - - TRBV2 TGTGCCAGCAGTGAAACAGGGAAGGGGGGTGAAAAACTGTTTTTT CASSETGKGGEKLFF
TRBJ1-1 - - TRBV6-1 TGTGCCAGCTACCGAGGGGCGAACACTGAAGCTTTCTTT CASYRGANTEAFF
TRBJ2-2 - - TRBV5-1 TGCGCCAGCAGCTTAATAGGGAACACCGGGGAGCTGTTTTTT CASSLIGNTGELFF
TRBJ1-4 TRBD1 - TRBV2 TGTGCCAGCAGTGGACAGGGGAGTAATGAAAAACTGTTTTTT CASSGQGSNEKLFF
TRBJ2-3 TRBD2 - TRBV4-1 TGCGCCAGCAGCCAAACTAGCGGCGGGCCCGAGGGAGATACGCAGTATTTT CASSQTSGGPEGDTQYF
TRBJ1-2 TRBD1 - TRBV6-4 TGTGCCAGCAGCCTAGGACAGGGGGGTTCATATGGCTACACCTTC CASSLGQGGSYGYTF
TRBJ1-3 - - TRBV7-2 TGTGCCAGCAGCTTAGCAGGGATCGGTAACACCATATATTTT CASSLAGIGNTIYF
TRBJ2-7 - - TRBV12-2 TGTGCAAGTCCCCGTAGAAGGCCCCGGGACAGCATCTCCTACGAGCAGTACTTC CASPRRRPRDSISYEQYF
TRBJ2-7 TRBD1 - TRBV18 TGTGCCAGCTCACCGGGACAGCTATACGAGCAGTACTTC CASSPGQLYEQYF
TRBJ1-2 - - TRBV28 TGTGCCAGCAGTTTAGCCCCTAGGCAGCTTGGGGGCTACACCTTC CASSLAPRQLGGYTF
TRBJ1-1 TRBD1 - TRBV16 TGTGCCAGCAAAGTAGGGACAGGGGGCACTGAAGCTTTCTTT CASKVGTGGTEAFF
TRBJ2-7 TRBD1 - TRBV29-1 TGCAGCGTGGAGACAGGGGTCTACGAGCAGTACTTC CSVETGVYEQYF
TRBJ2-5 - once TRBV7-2 TGTGCCAGCAGCTTAGGAGACCTTCCGGGAGAGACCCAGTACTTC CASSLGDLPGETQYF
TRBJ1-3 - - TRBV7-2 TGTGCCAGCAGCAAACGGGGGCCCTCTGGAAACACCATATATTTT CASSKRGPSGNTIYF
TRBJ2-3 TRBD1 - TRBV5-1 TGCGCCAGCAGCCTGGGGACAGGGAACACAGATACGCAGTATTTT CASSLGTGNTDTQYF
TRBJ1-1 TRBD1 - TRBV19 TGTGCCAGTAGCCTCCGGGACAGGGTCGGGACTGAAGCTTTCTTT CASSLRDRVGTEAFF
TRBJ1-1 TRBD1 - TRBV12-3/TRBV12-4 TGTGCCAGCAGTTCAGCAGGGGGTGGGGCTTTCTTT CASSSAGGGAFF
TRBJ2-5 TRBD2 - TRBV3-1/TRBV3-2 TGTGCCAGCAGCCTACAACGGGGGGGCCGTCAAGAGACCCAGTACTTC CASSLQRGGRQETQYF
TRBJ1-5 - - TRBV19 TGTGCCAGTAGTACGGGTGGGGCTCCCCCCGGGCATCAGCCCCAGCATTTT CASSTGGAPPGHQPQHF
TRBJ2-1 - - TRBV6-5 TGTGCCAGCAGTTACGGAAGGTCCGGAGGATATGAGCAGTTCTTC CASSYGRSGGYEQFF
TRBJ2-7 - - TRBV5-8 TGTGCCAGCAGCCTCCGCGGAGGCAGGGGGGACGAGCAGTACTTC CASSLRGGRGDEQYF
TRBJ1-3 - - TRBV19 TGTGCCAGTAGCTTTTCAGGCTCTGGAAACACCATATATTTT CASSFSGSGNTIYF
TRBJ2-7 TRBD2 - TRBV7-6 TGTGCCAGCAGCTTAGAGACTAGCGGGGCAACCTACGAGCAGTACTTC CASSLETSGATYEQYF
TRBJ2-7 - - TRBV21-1 TGTGCCAGCAGCAAAGAGAGCGGGGACAGAGCCTACGAGCAGTACTTC CASSKESGDRAYEQYF